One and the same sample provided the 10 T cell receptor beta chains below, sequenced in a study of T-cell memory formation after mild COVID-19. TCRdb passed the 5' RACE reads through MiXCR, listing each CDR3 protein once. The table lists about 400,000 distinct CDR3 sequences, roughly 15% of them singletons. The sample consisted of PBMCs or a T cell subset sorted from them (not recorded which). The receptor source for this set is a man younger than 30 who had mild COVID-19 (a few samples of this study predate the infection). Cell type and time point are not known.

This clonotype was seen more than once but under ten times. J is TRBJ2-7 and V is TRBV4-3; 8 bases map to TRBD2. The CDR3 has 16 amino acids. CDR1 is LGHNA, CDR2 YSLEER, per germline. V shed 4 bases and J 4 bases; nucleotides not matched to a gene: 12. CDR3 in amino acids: CASSPWERGLSYEQYF. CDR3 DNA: TGCGCCAGCAGCCCCTGGGAGCGGGGGCTTTCATACGAGCAGTACTTC.

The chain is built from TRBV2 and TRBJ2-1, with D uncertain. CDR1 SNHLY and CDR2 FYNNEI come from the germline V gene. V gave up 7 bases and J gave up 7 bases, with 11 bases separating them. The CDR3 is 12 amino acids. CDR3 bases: TGTGCCAGCACCCTATCACTTAATGAGCAGTTCTTC. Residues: CASTLSLNEQFF.

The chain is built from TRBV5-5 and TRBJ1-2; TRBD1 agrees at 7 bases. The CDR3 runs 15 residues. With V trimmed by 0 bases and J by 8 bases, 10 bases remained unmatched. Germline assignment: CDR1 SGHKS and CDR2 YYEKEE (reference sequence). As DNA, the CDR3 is TGTGCCAGCAGCTTGGTCCCTCGACAGGGCGGCGGCTACACCTTC. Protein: CASSLVPRQGGGYTF.

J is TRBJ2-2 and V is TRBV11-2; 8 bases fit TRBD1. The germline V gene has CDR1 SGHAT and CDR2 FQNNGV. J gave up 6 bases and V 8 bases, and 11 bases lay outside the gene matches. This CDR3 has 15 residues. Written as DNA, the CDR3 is TGTGCCAGCGGGAGCAGGGGGCGCTTTGCCGGGGAGCTGTTTTTT. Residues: CASGSRGRFAGELFF.

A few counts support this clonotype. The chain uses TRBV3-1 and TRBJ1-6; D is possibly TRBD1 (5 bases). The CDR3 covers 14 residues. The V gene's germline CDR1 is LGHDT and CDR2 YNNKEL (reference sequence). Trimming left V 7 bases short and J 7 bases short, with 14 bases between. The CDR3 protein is CASTSGGGNSPLHF. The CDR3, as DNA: TGTGCCAGCACCTCGGGGGGGGGAAATTCACCCCTCCACTTT.

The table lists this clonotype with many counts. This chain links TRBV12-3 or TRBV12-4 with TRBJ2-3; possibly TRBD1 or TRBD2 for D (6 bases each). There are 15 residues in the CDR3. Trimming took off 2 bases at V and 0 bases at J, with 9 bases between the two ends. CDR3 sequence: CASSLQGTSTDTQYF. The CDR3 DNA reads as TGTGCCAGCAGTTTACAGGGGACTAGCACAGATACGCAGTATTTT.

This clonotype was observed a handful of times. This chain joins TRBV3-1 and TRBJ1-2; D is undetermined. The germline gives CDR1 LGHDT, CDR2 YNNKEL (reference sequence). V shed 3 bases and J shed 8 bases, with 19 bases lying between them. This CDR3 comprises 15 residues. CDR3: CASSHGAGMGLGYTF. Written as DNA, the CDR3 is TGTGCCAGCAGCCACGGTGCAGGAATGGGGTTAGGCTACACCTTC.

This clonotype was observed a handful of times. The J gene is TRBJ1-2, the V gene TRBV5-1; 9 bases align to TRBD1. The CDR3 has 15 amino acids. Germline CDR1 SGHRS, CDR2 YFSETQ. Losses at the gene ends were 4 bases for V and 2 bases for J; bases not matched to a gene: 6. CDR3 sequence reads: CASSPGQGQNYGYTF. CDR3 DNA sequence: TGCGCCAGCAGCCCGGGACAGGGTCAAAACTATGGCTACACCTTC.

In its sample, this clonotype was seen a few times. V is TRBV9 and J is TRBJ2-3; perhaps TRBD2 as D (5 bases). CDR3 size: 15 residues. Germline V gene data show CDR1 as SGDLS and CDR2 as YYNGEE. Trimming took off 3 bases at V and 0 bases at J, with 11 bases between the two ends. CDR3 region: CASSARGTSTDTQYF. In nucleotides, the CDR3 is TGTGCCAGCAGCGCCCGGGGAACAAGCACAGATACGCAGTATTTT.

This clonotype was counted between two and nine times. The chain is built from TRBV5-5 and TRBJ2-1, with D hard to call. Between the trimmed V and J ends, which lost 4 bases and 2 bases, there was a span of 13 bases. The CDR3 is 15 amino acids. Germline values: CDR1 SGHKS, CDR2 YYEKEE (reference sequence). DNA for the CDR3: TGTGCCAGCAGCCCGTCAGGTATCCCCTACAATGAGCAGTTCTTC. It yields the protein CASSPSGIPYNEQFF.